This TCR beta chain came from a study of molecular identifiers for immune sequencing clone quantification. TCRdb independently ran MiXCR on the PCR reads; one entry per CDR3 protein. Of some 41,000 distinct CDR3 sequences listed, about a quarter are singletons. V dropped 7 bases and J dropped 8 bases, with 27 bases sitting between them. The germline V gene encodes CDR1 DFQATT and CDR2 SNEGSKA (reference sequence). The CDR3 has 17 residues. In its sample, this clonotype was seen many times. This chain joins TRBV20-1 and TRBJ1-6; D might be TRBD1 (6 bases). The sequencing input was naive CD8+ T cells from blood, with Jurkat cell RNA spiked in. Specified subset: FACS-sorted CD8+CD4-CCR7+CD45RA+ naive T cells. The sequence was obtained from a human donor in good health. Some libraries in this study had Jurkat cell RNA spiked in. CDR3: CSVPGVTGSIGDSPLHF. For the CDR3, the DNA is TGCAGTGTTCCAGGGGTTACGGGCTCCATTGGGGATTCACCCCTCCACTTT.